This TCR beta chain was sequenced during a study of blood T cell repertoires in COVID-19. About the research overall: Material from acute and convalescent COVID-19 was sourced from the United States, Italy and Spain. From T cells, B-cell-depleted T cells, or PBMCs came the material, which was cDNA or gDNA.

This clone was picked up one time. After removal of 4 bases from V and 0 bases from J, the junction contained 6 bases not matched to a gene. The CDR3 is 16 residues long. Germline lookup yields CDR1 KGHSH and CDR2 LQKENI. Sequencing was performed with immunoSEQ multiplex PCR; in TCRdb, only in-frame clones are kept and a portion is missing. The table has about 340,000 clones, under 95% seen once. Input material: peripheral blood. The sequence was obtained from a woman under 30 who had recovered from COVID-19. The rearrangement links TRBV18 to TRBJ1-5, with 7 bases that match TRBD1. The DNA for the CDR3 is TGTGCCAGCTCACGACAGGGAGGATATAGCAATCAGCCCCAGCATTTT. Translated: CASSRQGGYSNQPQHF.